Below are 15 T cell receptor beta chains sequenced from a single sample in a study of control samples from healthy donors and cancer patients. This table comes from immunoSEQ multiplex PCR, and its TCRdb copy is limited to in-frame clones, with some not included. The table lists around 190,000 clones. The sample consisted of blood. The origin of the receptors is a woman aged 30 to 39 in good health.

This rearrangement joins TRBV3-1 (or the pseudogene TRBV3-2) to TRBJ1-1, with D unclear. CDR3 length equals 12 residues. Germline V gene data show CDR1 as LGHDT and CDR2 as YNNKEL (reference sequence). V gave up 1 base and J gave up 3 bases, with 3 bases separating them. CDR3 protein: CASSQAYTEAFF. For the CDR3, the DNA is TGTGCCAGCAGCCAAGCGTACACTGAAGCTTTCTTT.

The chain carries TRBV30 and TRBJ2-1; D ambiguous. CDR3 length: 10 residues. Trimming shortened V by 5 bases and J by 7 bases, and 6 bases separated the two germline ends. CDR1 GTSNPN and CDR2 SVGIG come from the germline V gene (reference sequence). CDR3 nucleotides: TGTGCCTGGGCTAATAATGAGCAGTTCTTC. As protein: CAWANNEQFF.

V usage is TRBV7-9 and J usage is TRBJ1-1, with no clear D. Trimming shortened V by 1 base and J by 3 bases, and 12 bases separated the two germline ends. The CDR3 has 15 residues. Germline values: CDR1 SEHNR, CDR2 FQNEAQ (reference sequence). In DNA, the CDR3 is TGTGCCAGCAGCTTAGTCGCGGGTCGGGACACTGAAGCTTTCTTT. This sequence encodes CASSLVAGRDTEAFF.

V usage is TRBV4-1 and J usage is TRBJ2-3; a possible D gene is TRBD1 (7 bases). The germline V gene has CDR1 MGHRA and CDR2 YSYEKL. The CDR3 sequence is 16 residues long. The V and J ends lost 4 bases and 3 bases respectively, with 17 bases between them. The CDR3 DNA reads as TGCGCCAGCAGCCTAGAGACAGGGAGGAGAACAGATACGCAGTATTTT. Protein sequence: CASSLETGRRTDTQYF.

The chain has TRBV4-3 and TRBJ2-7; 9 bases agree with TRBD1. V trimming: 1 base; J trimming: 8 bases; junction bases outside the gene matches: 12. The germline CDR1 and CDR2 sequences are LGHNA and YSLEER. The CDR3 is 16 residues long. CDR3 loop: CASSQGSGTGSSQQYF. In nucleotides, the CDR3 is TGCGCCAGCAGCCAAGGAAGTGGGACAGGGAGTTCGCAGCAGTACTTC.

The chain joins TRBV6-5 to TRBJ1-5, with D perhaps TRBD1 (5 bases). Per the germline V gene, CDR1 is MNHEY and CDR2 is SVGAGI. This CDR3 comprises 15 residues. Trimming pared 2 bases from V and 0 bases from J, leaving 8 bases between. CDR3 nucleotides: TGTGCCAGCAGTTACGGGGGGTATAGCAATCAGCCCCAGCATTTT. This encodes CASSYGGYSNQPQHF.

This rearrangement joins TRBV11-2 to TRBJ2-7; D call uncertain. Germline loops: CDR1 SGHAT, CDR2 FQNNGV. The CDR3 sequence is 12 residues long. Deletions cut 1 base from V and 2 bases from J, with 3 bases between. CDR3 nucleotide sequence: TGTGCCAGCAGCTTAGTCCCCTACGAGCAGTACTTC. This codes for CASSLVPYEQYF.

The V and J genes are TRBV6-6 and TRBJ1-1; D is undetermined. This CDR3 spans 14 amino acids. Germline CDR1 reads MNHNY; CDR2 reads SVGAGI (reference sequence). Trimming took off 6 bases at V and 1 base at J, with 12 bases between the two ends. CDR3 amino acids: CASSVDHRNTEAFF. The DNA for the CDR3 is TGTGCCAGCAGCGTCGATCACAGGAACACTGAAGCTTTCTTT.

V and J are TRBV7-2 and TRBJ2-3; D call uncertain. The CDR3 sequence is 12 residues long. V was clipped by 2 bases and J by 4 bases, with 4 bases between them. Germline assignment: CDR1 SGHTA and CDR2 FQGNSA. CDR3 sequence reads: CASSLFADTQYF. The CDR3 DNA reads TGTGCCAGCAGCTTATTTGCAGATACGCAGTATTTT.

The V and J genes are TRBV6-6 and TRBJ1-3, with unresolved D. V lost 6 bases to trimming and J lost 2 bases, with 8 bases between them. The CDR3 is 13 amino acids. Germline CDR1 MNHNY, CDR2 SVGAGI (reference sequence). CDR3 in amino acids: CASSTNTGNTIYF. DNA of the CDR3: TGTGCCAGCAGCACCAACACTGGAAACACCATATATTTT.

V usage is TRBV4-2 and J usage is TRBJ1-4, with unresolved D. Trimming removed 4 bases from V and 7 bases from J, with 13 bases in between. Germline V lookup: CDR1 LGHNA, CDR2 YNFKEQ. The CDR3 totals 14 residues. This chain's CDR3 is CASSPSPGLEKLFF. CDR3 nucleotide sequence: TGTGCCAGCAGCCCATCCCCCGGGCTTGAAAAACTGTTTTTT.

The chain has TRBV7-3 and TRBJ2-1, with D maybe TRBD1 (6 bases). The CDR3 is made up of 15 amino acids. V lost 0 bases and J 3 bases, leaving 9 bases between the germline ends. The germline CDR1 and CDR2 sequences are SGHTA and FQGTGA. This CDR3 is CASSLTGDNYNEQFF. The CDR3 DNA sequence: TGTGCCAGCAGCTTAACCGGGGACAACTACAATGAGCAGTTCTTC.

The chain has TRBV2 and TRBJ2-7, with D possibly matching TRBD1 (5 bases). Looked up from germline, CDR1 is SNHLY and CDR2 is FYNNEI. The length of the CDR3 is 15 residues. V was clipped by 1 base and J by 2 bases, with 12 bases between them. CDR3 bases: TGTGCCAGCAGTGAAGGTCAGGGAATCGCCTACGAGCAGTACTTC. As protein: CASSEGQGIAYEQYF.

V is TRBV18 and J is TRBJ1-1; D gene ambiguous. Per the germline V gene, CDR1 is KGHSH and CDR2 is LQKENI. V lost 4 bases and J lost 4, with 13 bases in between. This CDR3 is built from 14 residues. The CDR3, as DNA: TGTGCCAGCTCACAAGGGAAAGGAGGCACTGAAGCTTTCTTT. Encoded protein: CASSQGKGGTEAFF. The variable domain in full, completed from reference TRBV18 and TRBJ1-1, reads NAGVMQNPRHLVRRRGQEARLRCSPMKGHSHVYWYRQLPEEGLKFMVYLQKENIIDESGMPKERFSAEFPKEGPSILRIQQVVRGDSAAYFCASSQGKGGTEAFFGQGTRLTVV.

J is TRBJ2-3 and V is TRBV11-2; a weak D match, TRBD1 (6 bases). V dropped 1 base and J dropped 4 bases, with 12 bases sitting between them. Germline loops: CDR1 SGHAT, CDR2 FQNNGV. CDR3 size: 15 residues. The CDR3 protein is CASSLVGGIADTQYF. For the CDR3, the DNA is TGTGCCAGCAGCTTAGTAGGGGGTATCGCAGATACGCAGTATTTT.